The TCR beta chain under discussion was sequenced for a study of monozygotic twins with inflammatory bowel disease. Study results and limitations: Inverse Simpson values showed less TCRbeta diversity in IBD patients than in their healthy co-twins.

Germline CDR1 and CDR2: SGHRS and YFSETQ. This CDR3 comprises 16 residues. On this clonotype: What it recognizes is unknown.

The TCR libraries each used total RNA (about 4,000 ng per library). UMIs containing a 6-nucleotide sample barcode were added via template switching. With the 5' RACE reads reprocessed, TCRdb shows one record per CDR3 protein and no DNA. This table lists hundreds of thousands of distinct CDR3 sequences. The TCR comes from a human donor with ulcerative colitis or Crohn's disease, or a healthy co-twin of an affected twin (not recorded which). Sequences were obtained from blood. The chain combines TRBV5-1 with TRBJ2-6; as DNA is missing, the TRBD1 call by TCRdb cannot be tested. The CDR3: CASNPRGVDGANVLTF.